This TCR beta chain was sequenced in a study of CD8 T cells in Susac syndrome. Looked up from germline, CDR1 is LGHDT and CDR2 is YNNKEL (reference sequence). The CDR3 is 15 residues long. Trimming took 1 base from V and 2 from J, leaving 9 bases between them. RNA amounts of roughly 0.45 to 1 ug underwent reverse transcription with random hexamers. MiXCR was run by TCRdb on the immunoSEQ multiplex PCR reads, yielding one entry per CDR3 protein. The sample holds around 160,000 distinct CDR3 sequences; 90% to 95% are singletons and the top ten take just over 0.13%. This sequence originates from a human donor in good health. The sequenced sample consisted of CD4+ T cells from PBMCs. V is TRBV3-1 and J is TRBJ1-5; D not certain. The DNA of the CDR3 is TGTGCCAGCAGCCAAGGCGGTGGGGGCAATCAGCCCCAGCATTTT. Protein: CASSQGGGGNQPQHF.